This TCR beta chain was recorded in a study of OX40 agonist ivuxolimab in advanced cancers. For the study in its entirety: Ivuxolimab, which targeted the costimulatory receptor OX40 (CD134), was an agonistic, fully human IgG2 monoclonal antibody. Partial responses occurred in three dose-escalation patients: two with cutaneous melanoma and one with hepatocellular carcinoma. Peripheral TCRbeta sequencing was intended to test whether TCR sequence diversity was altered and clonal T-cell expansion was caused by ivuxolimab. Prior anti-PD-1, anti-PD-L1 or anti-CTLA-4 therapy was permitted, and about 40% of dose-escalation patients had received checkpoint inhibitors. Of the approximately 53 patients in dose escalation, 19 had hepatocellular carcinoma, roughly 15 had melanoma, 9 had renal cell carcinoma and 9 had head and neck cancer. Intravenous ivuxolimab was administered to patients every 2 weeks at six dose levels: 0.01, 0.1, 0.3, 1.5, 3 and 10 mg/kg. The paper describes the monotherapy dose-escalation part (N of about 52 patients) of the phase I trial of ivuxolimab. In the dose-escalation cohort, around four fifths of patients were male, and the mean age was around 60 years, with a range of about 23 to 90.

Trimming removed 1 base from V and 9 bases from J; the gene matches leave 12 bases unexplained. Counted from cysteine to phenylalanine, this CDR3 has 15 amino acids. CDR3 DNA is the only sequence kept; it has 45 bases, read in frame from the first base. For CDR1 and CDR2, the germline V gene (reference sequence) lists GTSNPN and SVGIG. Notes on this clone: No antigen is known for it. Base qualities are missing; no much larger clone stands one base away.

Patients with autoimmune disease history or receiving systemic immunosuppression were excluded from the trial. Peripheral blood for TCR sequencing was drawn from every dose cohort at baseline, at cycle 4 day 1 and at cycle 7 day 1. Samples were obtained from an open-label, multicenter, first-in-human phase I dose-escalation trial of ivuxolimab. Adults with locally advanced or metastatic head and neck squamous cell, hepatocellular, melanoma or renal cell carcinoma were enrolled in the trial. CD4+ and CD8+ T cells were sorted separately from peripheral blood before TCR sequencing. On the study overall, not on this receptor specifically: At doses from 0.1 to 3.0 mg/kg, clonal expansion was seen in both CD4+ and CD8+ blood T cells between baseline and week 6. Antigen specificity was not determined for the clonally expanded peripheral T cells. In partial responders in the 0.1-3.0 mg/kg groups, normalized peripheral clonal expansion was found to be among the lowest, especially among CD8+ T cells. After ivuxolimab, CD8+ T cells had more expanded clones than CD4+ T cells on average. Low levels of normalized T-cell clonal expansion were also seen in some patients who did not respond.

To sequence the TCRbeta CDR3 region, genomic DNA was isolated from the sorted cells. The immunoSEQ Assay was used for sequencing of TCRbeta CDR3 regions. TCRdb took this table from immuneACCESS and kept in-frame rearrangements with V and J called. Such tables lack part of the clones; where checked against another copy, unresolved V genes explain under half of the gap, and the rest is unexplained. This sample lists about 51,000 clones; around 82% were detected once. Jointly, the top ten make up around 2% of the sample. The chain couples TRBV30 to TRBJ1-5; TRBD1 aligns with 7 central bases. Sequenced material: CD4+ or CD8+ T cells sorted from blood, taken in a trial of the OX40 agonist ivuxolimab. The receptor was derived from an adult with an advanced solid tumor such as melanoma, head and neck, liver or kidney cancer. The DNA sequence is as follows: TGTGCCTGGAGTGCGGGACAGACCAGCCAATGGCCCCAGCATTTT. Protein translation: CAWSAGQTSQWPQHF. The variable domain in full, with residues beyond the CDR3 obtained from the reference TRBV30 and TRBJ1-5 genes, is SQTIHQWPATLVQPVGSPLSLECTVEGTSNPNLYWYRQAAGRGLQLLFYSVGIGQISSEVPQNLSASRPQDRQFILSSKKLLLSDSGFYLCAWSAGQTSQWPQHFGDGTRLSIL.